This T cell receptor beta chain was sequenced for a study of cytomegalovirus exposure and HLA in healthy donors. Overall study: From donors who were HLA-typed, an early data release held around 80 million unique TCRs.

The CDR3 length is 14 residues. V lost 4 bases and J 0 bases, leaving 10 bases between the germline ends. Per the germline V gene, CDR1 is WSHSY and CDR2 is SAAADI. A remark on this clone: Its antigen is undetermined.

The PCR ran on 60 Vbeta and 13 Jbeta primers. Using immunoSEQ multiplex PCR, the repertoire was profiled, and TCRdb retains in-frame clones only, with some absent. The table shows 150,000 to 190,000 clones, with 82% occurring only once. Overall study findings and caveats: With further analysis later on, most CMV-associated TCR beta chains appeared HLA-restricted. About 180 TCR beta chains were listed as cytomegalovirus-associated.

This TCR came from a woman between 45 and 65 years old in good health and CMV-seropositive. The chain uses TRBV10-2 and TRBJ2-7, with a tentative D call TRBD2 (5 bases). The sequenced sample was PBMCs. The CDR3 region has the DNA TGCGCCAGCAGTGTTCGGGGATCCTCCTACGAGCAGTACTTC. Amino acid sequence: CASSVRGSSYEQYF.